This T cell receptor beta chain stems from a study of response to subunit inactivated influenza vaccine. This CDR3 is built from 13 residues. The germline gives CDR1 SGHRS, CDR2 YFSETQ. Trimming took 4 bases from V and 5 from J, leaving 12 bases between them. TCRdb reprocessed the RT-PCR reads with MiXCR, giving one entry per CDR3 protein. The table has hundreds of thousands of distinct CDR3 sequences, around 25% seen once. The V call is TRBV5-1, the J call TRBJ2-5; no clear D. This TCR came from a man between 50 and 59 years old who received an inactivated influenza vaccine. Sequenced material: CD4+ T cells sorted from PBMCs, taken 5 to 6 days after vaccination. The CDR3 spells CASSAAGPETQYF. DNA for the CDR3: TGCGCCAGCAGCGCCGCCGGGCCGGAGACCCAGTACTTC.